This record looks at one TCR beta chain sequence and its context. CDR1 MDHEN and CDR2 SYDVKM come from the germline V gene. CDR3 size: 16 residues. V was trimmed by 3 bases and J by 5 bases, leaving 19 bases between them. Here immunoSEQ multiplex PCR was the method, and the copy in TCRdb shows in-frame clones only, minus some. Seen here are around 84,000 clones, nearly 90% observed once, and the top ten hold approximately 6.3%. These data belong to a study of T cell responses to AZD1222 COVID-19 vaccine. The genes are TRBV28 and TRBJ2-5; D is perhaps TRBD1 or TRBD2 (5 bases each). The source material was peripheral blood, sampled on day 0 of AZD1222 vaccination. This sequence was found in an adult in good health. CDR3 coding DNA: TGTGCCAGCAGTTTCCAACTGCACGGGGCCGGGGAGACCCAGTACTTC. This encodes CASSFQLHGAGETQYF.